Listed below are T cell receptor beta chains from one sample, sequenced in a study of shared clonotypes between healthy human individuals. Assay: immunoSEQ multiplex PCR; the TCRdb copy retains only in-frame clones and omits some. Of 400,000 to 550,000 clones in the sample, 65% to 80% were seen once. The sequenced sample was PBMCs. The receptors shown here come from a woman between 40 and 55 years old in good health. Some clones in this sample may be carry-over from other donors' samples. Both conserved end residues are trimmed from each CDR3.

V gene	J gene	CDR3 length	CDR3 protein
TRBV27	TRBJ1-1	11	ASSLGGSTEAF
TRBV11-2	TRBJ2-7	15	ASSLEGRGFGLDEQY
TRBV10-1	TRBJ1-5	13	ASSRQGASNQPQH
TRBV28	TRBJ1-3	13	ASSLEMGSGNTIY
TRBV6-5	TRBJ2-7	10	ASSYLGQPGL
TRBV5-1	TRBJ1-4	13	ASSLASGGNEKLF
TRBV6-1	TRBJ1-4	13	AATDQSATNEKLF
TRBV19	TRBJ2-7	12	ASRRSQGLYEQY
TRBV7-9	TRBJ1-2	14	ASSPLGSRVNYGYT
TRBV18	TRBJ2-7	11	ASSPSGIYEQY
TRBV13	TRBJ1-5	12	ASSFGSRHQPQH
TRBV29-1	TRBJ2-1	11	SGGTGAYNEQF
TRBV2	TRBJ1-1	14	ASSGTPVYMNTEAF
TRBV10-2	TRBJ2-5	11	ASSLAGVETQY
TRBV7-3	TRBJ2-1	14	ASSSPPGRPNNEQF
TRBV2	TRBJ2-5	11	ASGDRGDRSQY
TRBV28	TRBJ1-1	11	ASGGGLTTEAF
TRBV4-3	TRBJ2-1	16	ASSQNEELGLPRNEQF
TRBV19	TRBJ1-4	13	ASSILPGGIEKLF
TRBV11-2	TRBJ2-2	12	ASSTGGGTGELF
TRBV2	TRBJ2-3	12	ASSASGSTDTQY
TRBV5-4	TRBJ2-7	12	ASSSRQGVDEQY
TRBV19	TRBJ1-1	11	ASSLVGTTEAF
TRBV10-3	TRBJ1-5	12	AISGVNSNQPQH
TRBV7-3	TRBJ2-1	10	ASSSLAGEQF
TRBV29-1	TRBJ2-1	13	SVERGTSGYNEQF
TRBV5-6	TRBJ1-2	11	ASSTGHNYGYT
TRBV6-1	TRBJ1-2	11	ASSTQGDYGYT
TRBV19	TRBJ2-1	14	ASSIGTSGSRNEQF
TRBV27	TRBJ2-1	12	ASSPLAAHNEQF
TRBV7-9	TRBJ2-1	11	ASSLVGNNEQF
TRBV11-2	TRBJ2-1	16	ASSLVASGTNQYNEQF
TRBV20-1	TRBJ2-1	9	SASSVDEQF
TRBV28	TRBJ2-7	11	ASIERREGAQY
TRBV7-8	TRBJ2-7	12	ASSFSGLSYEQY
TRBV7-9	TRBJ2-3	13	ASSRTSGEKDTQY
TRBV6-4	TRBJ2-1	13	ASSKEGGSYNEQF
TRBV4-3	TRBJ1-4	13	ASSQEGTRPGKLF
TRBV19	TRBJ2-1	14	ASRPGTSGSYNEQF
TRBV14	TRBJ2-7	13	ASSEIGSTSYEQY
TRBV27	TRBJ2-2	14	ASSLMGRSRAGELF
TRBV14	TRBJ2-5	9	ASSLKSTQY
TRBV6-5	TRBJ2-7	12	ASSYGSRAYEQY
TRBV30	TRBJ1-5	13	AWSVRGNSNQPQH